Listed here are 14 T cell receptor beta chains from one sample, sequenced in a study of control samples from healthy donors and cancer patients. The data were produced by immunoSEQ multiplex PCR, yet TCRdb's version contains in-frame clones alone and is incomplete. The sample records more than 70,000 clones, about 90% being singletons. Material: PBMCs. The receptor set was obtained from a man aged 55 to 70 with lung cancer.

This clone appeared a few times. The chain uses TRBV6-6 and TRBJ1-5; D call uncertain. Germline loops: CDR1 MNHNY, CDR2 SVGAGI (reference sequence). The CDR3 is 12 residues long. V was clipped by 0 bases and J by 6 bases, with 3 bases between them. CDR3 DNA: TGTGCCAGCAGTTACTCTAGTCAGCCCCAGCATTTT. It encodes CASSYSSQPQHF.

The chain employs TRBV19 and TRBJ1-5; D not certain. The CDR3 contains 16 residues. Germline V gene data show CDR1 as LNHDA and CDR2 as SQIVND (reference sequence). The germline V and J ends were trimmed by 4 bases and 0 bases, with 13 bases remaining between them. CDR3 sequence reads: CASSNSAGNSNQPQHF. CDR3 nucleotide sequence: TGTGCCAGTAGTAATTCCGCAGGAAATAGCAATCAGCCCCAGCATTTT.

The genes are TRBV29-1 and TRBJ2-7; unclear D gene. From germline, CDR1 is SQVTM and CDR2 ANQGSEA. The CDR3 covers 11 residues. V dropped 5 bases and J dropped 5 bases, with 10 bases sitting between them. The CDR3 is CSVWLGNEQYF. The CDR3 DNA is TGCAGCGTTTGGCTTGGGAACGAGCAGTACTTC.

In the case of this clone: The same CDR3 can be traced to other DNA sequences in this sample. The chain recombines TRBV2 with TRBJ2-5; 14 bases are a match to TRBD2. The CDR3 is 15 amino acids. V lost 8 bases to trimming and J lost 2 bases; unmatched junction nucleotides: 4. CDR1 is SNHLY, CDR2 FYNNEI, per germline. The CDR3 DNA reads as TGTGCCAGCCGGGGGACTAGCGGGGGACAAGAGACCCAGTACTTC. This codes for CASRGTSGGQETQYF.

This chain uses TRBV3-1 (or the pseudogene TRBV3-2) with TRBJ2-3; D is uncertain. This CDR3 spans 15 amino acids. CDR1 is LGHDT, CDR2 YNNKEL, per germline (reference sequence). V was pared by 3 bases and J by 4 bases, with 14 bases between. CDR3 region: CASSHLDMVADTQYF. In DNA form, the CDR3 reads TGTGCCAGCAGCCATCTGGATATGGTCGCAGATACGCAGTATTTT.

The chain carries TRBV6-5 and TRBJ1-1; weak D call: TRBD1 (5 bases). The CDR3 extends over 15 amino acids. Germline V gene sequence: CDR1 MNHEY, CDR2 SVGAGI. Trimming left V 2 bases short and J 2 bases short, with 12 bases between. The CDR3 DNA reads TGTGCCAGCAGTTACCCTGGGACCACAAACACTGAAGCTTTCTTT. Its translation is CASSYPGTTNTEAFF.

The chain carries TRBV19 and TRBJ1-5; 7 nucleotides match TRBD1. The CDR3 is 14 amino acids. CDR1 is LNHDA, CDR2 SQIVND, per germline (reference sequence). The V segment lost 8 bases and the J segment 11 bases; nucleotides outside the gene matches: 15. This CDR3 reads CASRRGDSSFSQHF. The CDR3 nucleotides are TGTGCCAGTCGGAGGGGGGACAGTAGCTTTTCCCAGCATTTT.

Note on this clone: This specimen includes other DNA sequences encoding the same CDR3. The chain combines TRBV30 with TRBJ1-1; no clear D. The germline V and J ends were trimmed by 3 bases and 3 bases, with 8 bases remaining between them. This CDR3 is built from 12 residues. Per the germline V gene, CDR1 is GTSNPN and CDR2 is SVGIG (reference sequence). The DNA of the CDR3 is TGTGCCTGGAGGGAGTCGGACACTGAAGCTTTCTTT. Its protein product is CAWRESDTEAFF.

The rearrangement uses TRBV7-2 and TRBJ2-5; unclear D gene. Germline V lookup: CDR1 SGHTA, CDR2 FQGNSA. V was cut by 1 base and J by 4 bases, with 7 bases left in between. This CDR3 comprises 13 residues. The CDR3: CASSLVPLETQYF. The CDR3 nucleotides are TGTGCCAGCAGCTTAGTTCCGTTAGAGACCCAGTACTTC.

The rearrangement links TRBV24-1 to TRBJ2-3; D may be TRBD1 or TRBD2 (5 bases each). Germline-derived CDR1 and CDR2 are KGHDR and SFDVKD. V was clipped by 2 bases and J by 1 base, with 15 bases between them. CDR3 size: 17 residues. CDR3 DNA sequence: TGTGCCACCAGTGATTCCCCGGGACGTAGTGGCACAGATACGCAGTATTTT. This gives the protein CATSDSPGRSGTDTQYF.

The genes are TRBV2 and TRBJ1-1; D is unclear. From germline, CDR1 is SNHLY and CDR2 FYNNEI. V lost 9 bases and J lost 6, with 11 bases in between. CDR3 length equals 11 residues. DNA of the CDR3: TGTGCCAGTCAGAGAGGCCCTGAAGCTTTCTTT. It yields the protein CASQRGPEAFF.

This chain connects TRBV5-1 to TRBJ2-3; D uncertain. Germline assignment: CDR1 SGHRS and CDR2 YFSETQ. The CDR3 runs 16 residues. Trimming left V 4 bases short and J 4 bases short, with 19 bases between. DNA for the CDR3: TGCGCCAGCAGCCCCTCCGTTCAACGGGCCTCAGATACGCAGTATTTT. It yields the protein CASSPSVQRASDTQYF.

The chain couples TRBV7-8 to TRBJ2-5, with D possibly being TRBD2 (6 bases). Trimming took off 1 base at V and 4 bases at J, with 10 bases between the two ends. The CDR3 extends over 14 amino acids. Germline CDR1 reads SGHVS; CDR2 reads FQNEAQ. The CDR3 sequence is CASSLGREVETQYF. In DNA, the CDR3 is TGTGCCAGCAGCTTAGGCAGGGAGGTAGAGACCCAGTACTTC.

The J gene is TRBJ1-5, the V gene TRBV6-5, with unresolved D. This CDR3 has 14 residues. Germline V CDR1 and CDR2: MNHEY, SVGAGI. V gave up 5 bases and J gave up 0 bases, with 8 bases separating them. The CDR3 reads CASSSKDSNQPQHF. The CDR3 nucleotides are TGTGCCAGCAGTAGCAAGGATAGCAATCAGCCCCAGCATTTT.